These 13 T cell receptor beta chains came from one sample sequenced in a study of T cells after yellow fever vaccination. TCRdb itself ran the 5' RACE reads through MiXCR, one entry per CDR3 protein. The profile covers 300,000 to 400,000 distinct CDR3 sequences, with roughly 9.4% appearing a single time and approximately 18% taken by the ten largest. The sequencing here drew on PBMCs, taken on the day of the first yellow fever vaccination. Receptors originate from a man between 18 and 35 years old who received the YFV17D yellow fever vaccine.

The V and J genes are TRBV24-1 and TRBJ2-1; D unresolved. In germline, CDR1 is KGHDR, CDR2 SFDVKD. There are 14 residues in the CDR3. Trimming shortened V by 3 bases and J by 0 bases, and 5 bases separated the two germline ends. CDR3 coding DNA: TGTGCCACCAGTGATATCTACTCCTACAATGAGCAGTTCTTC. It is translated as CATSDIYSYNEQFF.

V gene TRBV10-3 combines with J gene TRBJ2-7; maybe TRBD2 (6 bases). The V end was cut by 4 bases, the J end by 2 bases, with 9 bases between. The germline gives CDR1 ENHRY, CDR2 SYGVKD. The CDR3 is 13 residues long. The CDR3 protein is CAISGGEAYEQYF. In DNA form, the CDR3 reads TGTGCCATCAGTGGAGGGGAGGCCTACGAGCAGTACTTC.

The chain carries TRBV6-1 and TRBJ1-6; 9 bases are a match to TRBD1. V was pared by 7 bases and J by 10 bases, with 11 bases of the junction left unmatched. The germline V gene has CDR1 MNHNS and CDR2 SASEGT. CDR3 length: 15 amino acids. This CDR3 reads CASKQTGTGFSPLHF. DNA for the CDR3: TGTGCCAGCAAACAGACCGGGACAGGGTTCTCACCCCTCCACTTT.

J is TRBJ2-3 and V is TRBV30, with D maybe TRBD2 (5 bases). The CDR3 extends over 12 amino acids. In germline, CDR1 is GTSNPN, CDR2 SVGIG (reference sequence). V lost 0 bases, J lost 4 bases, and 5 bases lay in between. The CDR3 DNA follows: TGTGCCTGGAGTGTACTAGCAGATACGCAGTATTTT. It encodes CAWSVLADTQYF.

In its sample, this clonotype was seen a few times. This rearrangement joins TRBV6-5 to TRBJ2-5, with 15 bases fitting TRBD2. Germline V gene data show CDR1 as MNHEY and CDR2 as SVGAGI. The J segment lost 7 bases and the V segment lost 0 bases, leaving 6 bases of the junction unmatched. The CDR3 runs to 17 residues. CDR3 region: CASSYSGTSGGPLTQYF. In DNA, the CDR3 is TGTGCCAGCAGTTACTCTGGGACTAGCGGGGGGCCCCTGACCCAGTACTTC.

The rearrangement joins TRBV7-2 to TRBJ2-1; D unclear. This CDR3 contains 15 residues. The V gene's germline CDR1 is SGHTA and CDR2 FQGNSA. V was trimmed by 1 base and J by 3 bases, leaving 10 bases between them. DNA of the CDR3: TGTGCCAGCAGCTTAGGTTGGGCAGTCTACAATGAGCAGTTCTTC. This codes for CASSLGWAVYNEQFF.

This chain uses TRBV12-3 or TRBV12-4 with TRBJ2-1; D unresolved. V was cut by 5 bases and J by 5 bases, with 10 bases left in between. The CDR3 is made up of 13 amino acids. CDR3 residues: CASSETPNNEQFF. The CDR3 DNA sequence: TGTGCCAGCAGTGAGACACCGAACAATGAGCAGTTCTTC.

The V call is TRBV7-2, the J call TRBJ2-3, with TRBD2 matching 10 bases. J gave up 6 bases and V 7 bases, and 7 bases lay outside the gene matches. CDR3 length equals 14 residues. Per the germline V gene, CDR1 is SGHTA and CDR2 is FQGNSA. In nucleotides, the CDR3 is TGTGCCAGCAACCGAGCGGGGGGGTCGGATACGCAGTATTTT. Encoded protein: CASNRAGGSDTQYF. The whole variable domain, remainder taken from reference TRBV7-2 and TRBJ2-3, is GAGVSQSPSNKVTEKGKDVELRCDPISGHTALYWYRQSLGQGLEFLIYFQGNSAPDKSGLPSDRFSAERTGGSVSTLTIQRTQQEDSAVYLCASNRAGGSDTQYFGPGTRLTVL.

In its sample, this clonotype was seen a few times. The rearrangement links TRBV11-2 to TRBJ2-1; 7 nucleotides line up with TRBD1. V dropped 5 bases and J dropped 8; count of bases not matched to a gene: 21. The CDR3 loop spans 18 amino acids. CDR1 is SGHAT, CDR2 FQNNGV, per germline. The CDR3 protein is CASSTKRYLETGLDEQFF. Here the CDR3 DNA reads TGTGCCAGCAGCACTAAACGTTATCTGGAGACAGGGCTTGATGAGCAGTTCTTC.

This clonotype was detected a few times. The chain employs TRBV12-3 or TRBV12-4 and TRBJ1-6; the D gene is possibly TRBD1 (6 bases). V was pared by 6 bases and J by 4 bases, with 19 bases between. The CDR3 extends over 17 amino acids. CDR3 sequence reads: CASSTGGGGGYNSPLHF. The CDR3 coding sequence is TGTGCCAGCAGCACCGGAGGAGGAGGGGGGTATAATTCACCCCTCCACTTT.

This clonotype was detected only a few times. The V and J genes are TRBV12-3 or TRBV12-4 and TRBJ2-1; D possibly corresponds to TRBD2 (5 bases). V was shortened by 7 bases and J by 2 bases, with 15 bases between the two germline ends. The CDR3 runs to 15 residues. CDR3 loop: CASNTRGAPYNEQFF. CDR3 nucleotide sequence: TGTGCCAGCAATACCCGGGGTGCCCCCTACAATGAGCAGTTCTTC.

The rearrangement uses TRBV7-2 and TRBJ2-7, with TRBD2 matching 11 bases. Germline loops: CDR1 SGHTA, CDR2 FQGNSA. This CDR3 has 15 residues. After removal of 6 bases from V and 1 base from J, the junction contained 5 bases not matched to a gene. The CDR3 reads CASRFTSGGSYEQYF. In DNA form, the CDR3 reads TGTGCCAGCAGGTTCACTAGCGGGGGATCCTACGAGCAGTACTTC.

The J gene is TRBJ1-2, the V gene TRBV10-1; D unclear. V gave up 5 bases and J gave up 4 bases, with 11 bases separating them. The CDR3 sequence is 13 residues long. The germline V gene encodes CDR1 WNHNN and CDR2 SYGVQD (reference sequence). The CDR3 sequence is CASSPGPGYGYTF. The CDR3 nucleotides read TGCGCCAGCAGTCCCGGGCCCGGCTATGGCTACACCTTC.